This T cell receptor (beta chain) was documented in a study of control samples from healthy donors and cancer patients. The V gene lost 5 bases and the J gene lost 2 bases, with 3 bases spanning the gap. Per the germline V gene, CDR1 is LGHNA and CDR2 is YSLEER. This CDR3 contains 11 residues. Here immunoSEQ multiplex PCR was the method, and the copy in TCRdb shows in-frame clones only, minus some. The sample lists fewer than 200,000 clones, 90% to 95% seen once, with 4.1% in the top ten. This chain uses TRBV4-3 with TRBJ1-2, with D hard to call. This receptor was taken from a woman aged 60-75 years in good health. The source material was blood. The CDR3 DNA follows: TGCGCCAGCAGCTCGAACTATGGCTACACCTTC. Its protein is CASSSNYGYTF.